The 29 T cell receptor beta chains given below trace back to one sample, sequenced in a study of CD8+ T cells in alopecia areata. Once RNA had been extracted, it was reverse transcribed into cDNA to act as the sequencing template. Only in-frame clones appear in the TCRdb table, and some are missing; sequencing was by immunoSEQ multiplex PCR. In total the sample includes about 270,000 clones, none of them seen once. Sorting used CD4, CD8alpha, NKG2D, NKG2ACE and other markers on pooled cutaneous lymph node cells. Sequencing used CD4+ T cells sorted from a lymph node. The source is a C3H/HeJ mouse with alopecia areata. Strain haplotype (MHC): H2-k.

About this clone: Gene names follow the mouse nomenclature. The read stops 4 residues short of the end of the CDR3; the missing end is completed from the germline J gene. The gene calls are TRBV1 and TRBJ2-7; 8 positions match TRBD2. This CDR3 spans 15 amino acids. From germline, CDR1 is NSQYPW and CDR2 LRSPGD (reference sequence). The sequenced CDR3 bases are TGCACCTGCAGTGCAGGGGCTGGGGGGATGCAT. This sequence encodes CTCSAGAGGMH. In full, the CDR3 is CTCSAGAGGMHEQYF.

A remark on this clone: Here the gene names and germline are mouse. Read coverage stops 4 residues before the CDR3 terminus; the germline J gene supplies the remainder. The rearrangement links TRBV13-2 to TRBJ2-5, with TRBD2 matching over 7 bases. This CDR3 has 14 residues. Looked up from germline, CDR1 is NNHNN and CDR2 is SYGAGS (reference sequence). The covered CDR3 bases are TGTGCCAGCGGTGATGCGGTGGGGGGAGAC. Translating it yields CASGDAVGGD. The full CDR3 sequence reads CASGDAVGGDTQYF.

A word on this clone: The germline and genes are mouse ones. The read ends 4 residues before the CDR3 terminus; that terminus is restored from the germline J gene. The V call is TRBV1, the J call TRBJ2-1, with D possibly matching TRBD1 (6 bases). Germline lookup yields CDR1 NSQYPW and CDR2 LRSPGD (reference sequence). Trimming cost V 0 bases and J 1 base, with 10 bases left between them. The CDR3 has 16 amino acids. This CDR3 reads CTCSADLGQNYAEQFF. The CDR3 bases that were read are TGCACCTGCAGTGCAGATTTGGGACAAAACTATGCT.

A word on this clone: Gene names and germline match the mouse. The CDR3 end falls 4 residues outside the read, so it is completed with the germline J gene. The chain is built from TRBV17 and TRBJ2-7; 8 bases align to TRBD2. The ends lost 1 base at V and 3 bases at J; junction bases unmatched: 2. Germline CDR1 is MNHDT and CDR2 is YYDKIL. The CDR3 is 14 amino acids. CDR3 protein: CASSRGGGVYEQYF. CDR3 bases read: TGTGCTAGCAGTAGAGGGGGGGGCGTCTAT.

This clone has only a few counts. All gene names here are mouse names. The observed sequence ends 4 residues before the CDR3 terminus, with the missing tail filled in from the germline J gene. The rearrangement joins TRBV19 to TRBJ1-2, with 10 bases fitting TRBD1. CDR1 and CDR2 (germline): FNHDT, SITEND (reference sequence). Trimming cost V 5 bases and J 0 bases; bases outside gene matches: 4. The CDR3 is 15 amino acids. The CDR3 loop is CASRRTGGANSDYTF. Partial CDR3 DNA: TGTGCCAGCAGGCGGACAGGGGGTGCAAACTCC.

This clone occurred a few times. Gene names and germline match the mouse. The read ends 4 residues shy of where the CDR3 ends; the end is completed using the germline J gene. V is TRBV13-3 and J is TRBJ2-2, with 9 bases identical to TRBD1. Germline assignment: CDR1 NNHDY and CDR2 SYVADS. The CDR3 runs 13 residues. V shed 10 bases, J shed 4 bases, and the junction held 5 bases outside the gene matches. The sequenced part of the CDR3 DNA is TGTGCCTCCCGGGACAGGGTCACCGGG. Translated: CASRDRVTG. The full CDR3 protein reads CASRDRVTGQLYF.

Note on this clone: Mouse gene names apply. This CDR3 is CASSEGTGGVQDTQYF. Incomplete CDR3 DNA: TGTGCCAGCAGTGAGGGGACTGGGGGGGTTCAAGAC. The chain recombines TRBV13-1 with TRBJ2-5, with 13 bases lining up with TRBD2. The read is 4 residues too short to cover the CDR3 end, so that end is filled in from the germline J gene. The V segment lost 2 bases and the J segment 3 bases; nucleotides outside the gene matches: 3. Germline CDR1 NSHNY, CDR2 SYGAGN. The CDR3 has 16 amino acids.

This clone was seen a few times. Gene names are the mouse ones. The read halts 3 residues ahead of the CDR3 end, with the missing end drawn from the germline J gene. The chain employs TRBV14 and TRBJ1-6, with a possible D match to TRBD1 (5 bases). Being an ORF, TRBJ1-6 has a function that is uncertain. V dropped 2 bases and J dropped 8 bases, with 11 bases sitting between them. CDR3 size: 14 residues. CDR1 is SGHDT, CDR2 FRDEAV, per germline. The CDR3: CASSFEGRDSPLYF. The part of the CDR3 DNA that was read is TGTGCCAGCAGTTTTGAGGGGAGGGATTCGCCC.

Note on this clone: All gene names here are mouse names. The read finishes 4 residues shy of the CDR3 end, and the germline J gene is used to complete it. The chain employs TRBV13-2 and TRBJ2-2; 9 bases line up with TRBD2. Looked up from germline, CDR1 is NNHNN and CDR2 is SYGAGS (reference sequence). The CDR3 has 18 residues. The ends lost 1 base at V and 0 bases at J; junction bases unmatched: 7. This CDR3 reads CASGDPWGGPTNTGQLYF. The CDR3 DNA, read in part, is TGTGCCAGCGGTGATCCCTGGGGGGGACCGACAAACACCGGG.

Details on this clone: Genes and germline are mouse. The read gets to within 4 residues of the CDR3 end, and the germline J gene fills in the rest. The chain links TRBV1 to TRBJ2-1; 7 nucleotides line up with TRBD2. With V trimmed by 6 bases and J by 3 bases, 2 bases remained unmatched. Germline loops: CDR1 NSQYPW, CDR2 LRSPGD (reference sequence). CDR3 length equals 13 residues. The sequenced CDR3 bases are TGCACCTGCAGAACTGGGGTCTATGCT. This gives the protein CTCRTGVYA. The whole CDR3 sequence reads CTCRTGVYAEQFF.

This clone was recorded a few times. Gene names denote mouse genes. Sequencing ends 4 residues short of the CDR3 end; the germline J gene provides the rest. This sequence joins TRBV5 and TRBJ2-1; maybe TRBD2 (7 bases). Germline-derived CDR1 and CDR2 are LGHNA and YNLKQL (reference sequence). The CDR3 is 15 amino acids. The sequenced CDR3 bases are TGTGCCAGCAGCCAAGAGGGGGGCGCGGGGGCT. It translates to CASSQEGGAGA. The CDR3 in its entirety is CASSQEGGAGAEQFF.

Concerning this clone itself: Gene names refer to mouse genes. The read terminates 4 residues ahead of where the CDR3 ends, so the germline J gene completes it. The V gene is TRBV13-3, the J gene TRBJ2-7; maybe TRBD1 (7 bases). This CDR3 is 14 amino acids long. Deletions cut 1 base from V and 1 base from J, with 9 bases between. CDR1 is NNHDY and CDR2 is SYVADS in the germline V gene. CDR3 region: CASSDQGGSYEQYF. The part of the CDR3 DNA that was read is TGTGCCAGCAGTGATCAGGGGGGATCCTAT.

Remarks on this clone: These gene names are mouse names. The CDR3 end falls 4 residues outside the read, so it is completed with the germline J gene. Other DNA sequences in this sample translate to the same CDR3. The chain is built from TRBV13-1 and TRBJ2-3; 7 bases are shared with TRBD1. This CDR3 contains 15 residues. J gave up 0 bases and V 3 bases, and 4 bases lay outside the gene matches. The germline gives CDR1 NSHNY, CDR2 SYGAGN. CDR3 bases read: TGTGCCAGCAGTGCGCCGGGACAGAGTGCAGAA. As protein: CASSAPGQSAE. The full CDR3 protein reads CASSAPGQSAETLYF.

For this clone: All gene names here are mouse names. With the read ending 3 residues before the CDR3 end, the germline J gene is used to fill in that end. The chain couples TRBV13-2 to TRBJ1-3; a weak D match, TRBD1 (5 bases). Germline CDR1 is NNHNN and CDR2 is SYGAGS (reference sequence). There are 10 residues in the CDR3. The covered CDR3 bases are TGTGCCAGCGGGGGACTGGCG. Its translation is CASGGLA. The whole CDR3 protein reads CASGGLALYF.

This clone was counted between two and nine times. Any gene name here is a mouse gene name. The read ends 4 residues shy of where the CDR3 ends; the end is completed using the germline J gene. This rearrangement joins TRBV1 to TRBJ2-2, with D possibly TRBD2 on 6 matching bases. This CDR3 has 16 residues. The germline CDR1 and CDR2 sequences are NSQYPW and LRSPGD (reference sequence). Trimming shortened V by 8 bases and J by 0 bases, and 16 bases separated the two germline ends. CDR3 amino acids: CTCLPTGTANTGQLYF. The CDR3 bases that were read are TGCACCTGCCTACCAACTGGGACCGCAAACACCGGG.

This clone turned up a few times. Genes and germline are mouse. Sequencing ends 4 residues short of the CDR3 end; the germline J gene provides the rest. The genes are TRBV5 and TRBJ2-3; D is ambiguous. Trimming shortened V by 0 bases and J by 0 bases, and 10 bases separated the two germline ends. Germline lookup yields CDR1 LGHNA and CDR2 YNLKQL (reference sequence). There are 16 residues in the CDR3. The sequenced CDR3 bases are TGTGCCAGCAGCCAAGAAGTCCACTCTAGTGCAGAA. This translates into CASSQEVHSSAE. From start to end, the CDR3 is CASSQEVHSSAETLYF.

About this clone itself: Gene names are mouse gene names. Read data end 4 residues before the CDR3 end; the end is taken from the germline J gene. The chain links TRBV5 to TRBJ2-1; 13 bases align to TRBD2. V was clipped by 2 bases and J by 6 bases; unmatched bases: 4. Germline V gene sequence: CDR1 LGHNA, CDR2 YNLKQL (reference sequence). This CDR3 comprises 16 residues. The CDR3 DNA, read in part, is TGTGCCAGCAGCCAAAGGACTGGGGGGGCGCGTGCT. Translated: CASSQRTGGARA. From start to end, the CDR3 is CASSQRTGGARAEQFF.

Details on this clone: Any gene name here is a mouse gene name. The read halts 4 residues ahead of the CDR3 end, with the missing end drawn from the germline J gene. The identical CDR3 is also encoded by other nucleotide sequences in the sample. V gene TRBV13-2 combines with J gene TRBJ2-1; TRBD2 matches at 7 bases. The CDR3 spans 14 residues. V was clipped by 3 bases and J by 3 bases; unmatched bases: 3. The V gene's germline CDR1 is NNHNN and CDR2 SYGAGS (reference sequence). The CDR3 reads CASGGTGVYAEQFF. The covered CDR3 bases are TGTGCCAGCGGTGGCACTGGGGTCTATGCT.

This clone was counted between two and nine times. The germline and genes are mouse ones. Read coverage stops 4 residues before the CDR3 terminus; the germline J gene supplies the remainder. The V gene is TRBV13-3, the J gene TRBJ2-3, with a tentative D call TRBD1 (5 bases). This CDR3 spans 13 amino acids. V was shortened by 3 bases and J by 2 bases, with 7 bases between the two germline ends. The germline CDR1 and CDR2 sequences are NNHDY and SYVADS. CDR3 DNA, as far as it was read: TGTGCCAGCAGTGCAGGGTTTGCAGAA. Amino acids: CASSAGFAE. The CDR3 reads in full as CASSAGFAETLYF.

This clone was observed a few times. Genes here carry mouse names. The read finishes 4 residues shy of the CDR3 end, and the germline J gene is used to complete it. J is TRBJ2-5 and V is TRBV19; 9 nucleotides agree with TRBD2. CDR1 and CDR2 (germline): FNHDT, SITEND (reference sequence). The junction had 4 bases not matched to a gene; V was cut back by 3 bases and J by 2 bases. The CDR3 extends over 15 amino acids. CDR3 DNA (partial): TGTGCCAGCAGTACCTGGACTGGGGTCCAAGAC. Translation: CASSTWTGVQD. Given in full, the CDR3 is CASSTWTGVQDTQYF.

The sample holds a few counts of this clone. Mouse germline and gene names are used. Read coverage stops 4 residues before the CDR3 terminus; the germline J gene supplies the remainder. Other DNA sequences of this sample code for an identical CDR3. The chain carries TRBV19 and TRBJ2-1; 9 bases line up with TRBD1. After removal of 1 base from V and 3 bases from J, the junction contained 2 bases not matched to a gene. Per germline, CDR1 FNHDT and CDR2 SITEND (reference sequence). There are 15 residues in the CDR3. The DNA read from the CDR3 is TGTGCCAGCAGTATAAGGGGACAGGGCTATGCT. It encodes CASSIRGQGYA. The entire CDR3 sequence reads CASSIRGQGYAEQFF.

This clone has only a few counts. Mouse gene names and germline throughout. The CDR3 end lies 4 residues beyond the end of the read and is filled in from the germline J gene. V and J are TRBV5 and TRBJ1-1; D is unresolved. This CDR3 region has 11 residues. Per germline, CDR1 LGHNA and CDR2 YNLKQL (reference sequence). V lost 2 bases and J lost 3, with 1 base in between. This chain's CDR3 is CASSQYTEVFF. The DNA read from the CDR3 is TGTGCCAGCAGCCAATACACA.

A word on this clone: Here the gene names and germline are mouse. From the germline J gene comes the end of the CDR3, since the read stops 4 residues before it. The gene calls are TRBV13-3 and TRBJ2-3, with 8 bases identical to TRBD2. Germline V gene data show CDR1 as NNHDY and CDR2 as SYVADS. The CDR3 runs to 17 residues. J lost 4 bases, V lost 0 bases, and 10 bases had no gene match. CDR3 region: CASSDARGGASPETLYF. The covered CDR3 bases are TGTGCCAGCAGTGATGCGAGGGGGGGCGCGAGTCCAGAA.

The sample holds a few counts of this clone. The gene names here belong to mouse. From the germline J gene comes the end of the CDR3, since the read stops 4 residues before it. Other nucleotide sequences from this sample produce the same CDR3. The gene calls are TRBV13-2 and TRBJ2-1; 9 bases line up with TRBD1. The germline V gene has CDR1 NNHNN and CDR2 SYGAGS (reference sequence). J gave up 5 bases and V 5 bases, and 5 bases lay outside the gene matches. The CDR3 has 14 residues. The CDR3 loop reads CASGDGTGNAEQFF. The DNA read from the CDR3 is TGTGCCAGCGGCGACGGGACAGGGAATGCT.

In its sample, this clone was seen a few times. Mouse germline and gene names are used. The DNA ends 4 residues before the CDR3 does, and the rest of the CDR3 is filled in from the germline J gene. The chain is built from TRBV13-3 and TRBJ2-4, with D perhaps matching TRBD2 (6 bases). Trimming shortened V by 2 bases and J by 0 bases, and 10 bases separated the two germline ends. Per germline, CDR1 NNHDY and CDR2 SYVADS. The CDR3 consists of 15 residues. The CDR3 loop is CASSDRGLSQNTLYF. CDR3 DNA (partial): TGTGCCAGCAGTGACCGGGGACTTAGTCAAAAC.

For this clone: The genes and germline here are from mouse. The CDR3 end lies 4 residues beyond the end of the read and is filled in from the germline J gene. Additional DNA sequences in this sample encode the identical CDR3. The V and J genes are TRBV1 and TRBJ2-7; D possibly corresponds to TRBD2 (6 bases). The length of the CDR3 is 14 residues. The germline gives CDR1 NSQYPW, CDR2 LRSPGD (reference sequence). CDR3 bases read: TGCACCTGCAGTGCAGACCTGGGGTCTTAT. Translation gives CTCSADLGSY. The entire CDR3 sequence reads CTCSADLGSYEQYF.

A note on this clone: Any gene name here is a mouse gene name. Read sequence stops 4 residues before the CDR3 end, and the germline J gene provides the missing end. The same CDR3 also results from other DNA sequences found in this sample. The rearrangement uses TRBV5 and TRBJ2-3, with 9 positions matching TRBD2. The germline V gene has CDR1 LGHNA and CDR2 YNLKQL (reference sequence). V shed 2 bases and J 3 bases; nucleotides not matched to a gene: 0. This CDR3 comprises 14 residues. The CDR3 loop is CASSQTGGAETLYF. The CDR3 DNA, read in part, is TGTGCCAGCAGCCAAACTGGGGGGGCAGAA.

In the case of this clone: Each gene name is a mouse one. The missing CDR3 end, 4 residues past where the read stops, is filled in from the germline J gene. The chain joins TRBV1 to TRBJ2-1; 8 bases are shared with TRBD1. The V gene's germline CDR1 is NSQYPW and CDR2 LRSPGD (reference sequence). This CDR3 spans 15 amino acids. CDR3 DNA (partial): TGCACCTGCAGTGCAGACCGGACAGGGCAGGCT. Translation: CTCSADRTGQA. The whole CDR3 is CTCSADRTGQAEQFF.

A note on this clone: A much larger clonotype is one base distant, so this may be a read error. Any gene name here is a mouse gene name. The covered CDR3 bases are TGTGCCAGCAGCCCCGGGACATCAAACACCGGG. It yields the protein CASSPGTSNTG. The full-length CDR3 reads as CASSPGTSNTGQLYF. This rearrangement joins TRBV19 to TRBJ2-2, with a weak D call TRBD1 (6 bases). The read terminates 4 residues before the CDR3 end, so the remaining end is supplied by the germline J gene. This CDR3 has 15 amino acids. Trimming removed 5 bases at V and 0 bases at J, with 11 bases between. CDR1 is FNHDT and CDR2 is SITEND in the germline V gene (reference sequence).